This TCR beta chain was recovered during a study of radiation and T cells in renal cell carcinoma. Findings and limits, study-wide: Top tumor clonotypes rose in blood 2 weeks post-radiation, then contracted.

A note on this clone: Its specificity is unknown.

Germline CDR1 and CDR2: LNHDA and SQIVND (reference sequence). After removal of 4 bases from V and 4 bases from J, the junction contained 1 base not matched to a gene. The CDR3 is 14 residues long. The time point was: blood 2 weeks post-SBRT. Treatment reported: 15 Gy SBRT to primary tumor, nephrectomy 4 weeks later. Serial blood draws occurred at baseline and 2 and 4 weeks post-SBRT. The tumor was a clear cell renal cell carcinoma. Sequenced by immunoSEQ multiplex PCR; TCRdb stores in-frame clones only, minus some. Found here are about 150,000 clones, approximately 88% of them singletons; the top ten hold about an eighth.

This chain links TRBV19 with TRBJ2-7, with 13 bases aligning to TRBD2. The receptor's source is a woman between 50 and 59 years old with renal cell carcinoma. The starting material was blood, obtained from a patient whose treatment included radiotherapy and nephrectomy. The CDR3 sequence: CASSTTSGGYEQYF. The CDR3 DNA follows: TGTGCCAGTAGTACGACTAGCGGGGGGTACGAGCAGTACTTC.